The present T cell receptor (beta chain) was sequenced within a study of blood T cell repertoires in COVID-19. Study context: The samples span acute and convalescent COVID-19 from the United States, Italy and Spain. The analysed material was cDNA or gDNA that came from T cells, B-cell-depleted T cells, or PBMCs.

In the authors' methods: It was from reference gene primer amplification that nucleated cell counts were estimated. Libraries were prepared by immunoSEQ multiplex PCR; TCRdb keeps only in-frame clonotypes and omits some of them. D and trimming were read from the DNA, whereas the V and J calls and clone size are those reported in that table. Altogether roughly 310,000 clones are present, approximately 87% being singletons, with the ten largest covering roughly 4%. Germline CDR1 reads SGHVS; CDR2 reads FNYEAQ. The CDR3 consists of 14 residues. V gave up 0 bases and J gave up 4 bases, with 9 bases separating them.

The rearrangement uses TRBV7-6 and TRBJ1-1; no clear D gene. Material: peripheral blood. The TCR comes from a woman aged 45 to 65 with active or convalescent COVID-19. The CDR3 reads CASSLAAVGTEAFF. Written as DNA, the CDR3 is TGTGCCAGCAGCTTAGCGGCGGTGGGCACTGAAGCTTTCTTT.